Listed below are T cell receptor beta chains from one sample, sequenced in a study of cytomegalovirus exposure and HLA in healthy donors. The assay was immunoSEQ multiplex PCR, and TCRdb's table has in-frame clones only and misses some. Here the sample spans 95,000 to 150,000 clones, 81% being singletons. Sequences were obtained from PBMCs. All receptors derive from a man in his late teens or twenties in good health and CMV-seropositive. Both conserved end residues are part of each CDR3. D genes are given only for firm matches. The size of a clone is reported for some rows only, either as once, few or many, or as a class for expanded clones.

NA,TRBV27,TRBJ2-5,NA,TGTGCCAGCAGTTTTGGCCTCCAAGAGACCCAGTACTTC,CASSFGLQETQYF
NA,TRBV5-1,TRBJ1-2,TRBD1,TGCGCCAGCAGCCCAGGACAGGGTGGCATCTATGGCTACACCTTC,CASSPGQGGIYGYTF
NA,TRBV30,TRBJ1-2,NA,TGTGCCTGGGGGGAATTGAGGGACTCAAGTGGCTACACCTTC,CAWGELRDSSGYTF
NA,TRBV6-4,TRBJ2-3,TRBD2,TGTGCCAGCACTATGACTAGCGGGACGGATACGCAGTATTTT,CASTMTSGTDTQYF
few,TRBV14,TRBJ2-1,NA,TGTGCCAGCAGCCAAGAGAAAGGAGACAATGAGCAGTTCTTC,CASSQEKGDNEQFF
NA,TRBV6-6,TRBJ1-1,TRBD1,TGTGCCAGCAGTTACTCCGGGGACAGTGAAGCTTTCTTT,CASSYSGDSEAFF
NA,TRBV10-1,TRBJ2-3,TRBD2,TGCGCCAGCCGAGCGGGAGTGGGTGATACGCAGTATTTT,CASRAGVGDTQYF
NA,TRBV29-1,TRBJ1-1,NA,TGCAGCGTTGATATCACCTTAGGGGGCACTGAAGCTTTCTTT,CSVDITLGGTEAFF
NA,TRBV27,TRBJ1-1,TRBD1,TGTGCCAGCAGGATGACAGGGAGAACTGAAGCTTTCTTT,CASRMTGRTEAFF
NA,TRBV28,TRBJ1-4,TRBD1,TGTGCCATTCAGACAGGGGGAGTAGCTAATGAAAAACTGTTTTTT,CAIQTGGVANEKLFF
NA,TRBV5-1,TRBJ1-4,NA,TGCGCCAGCAGCTTAAACTTCGAAAAACTGTTTTTT,CASSLNFEKLFF
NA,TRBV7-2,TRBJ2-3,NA,TGTGCCAGCAGCCTAGCTAGCTCCGCAGATACGCAGTATTTT,CASSLASSADTQYF
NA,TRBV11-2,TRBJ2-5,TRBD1,TGTGCCAGCAGCACACCGGACAGGGCCCACGAGACCCAGTACTTC,CASSTPDRAHETQYF
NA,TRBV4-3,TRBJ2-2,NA,TGCGCCAGCAGCCATAAGCGGGTTGGCGCCGGGGAGCTGTTTTTT,CASSHKRVGAGELFF
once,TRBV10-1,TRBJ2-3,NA,TGCGCCAGCAGCCATGGCGGGAGCACAGATACGCAGTATTTT,CASSHGGSTDTQYF
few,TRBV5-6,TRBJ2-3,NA,TGTGCCAGCAGCTTGAATATGAGGGCAGCAGATACGCAGTATTTT,CASSLNMRAADTQYF
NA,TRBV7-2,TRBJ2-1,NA,TGTGCCAGCAGCTTAGCACAGGTCAATGAGCAGTTCTTC,CASSLAQVNEQFF
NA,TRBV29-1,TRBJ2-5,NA,TGCAGCGTGAGGGTATCCTGGACGCAAGAGACCCAGTACTTC,CSVRVSWTQETQYF
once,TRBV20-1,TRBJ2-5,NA,TGCAGTGCTCAACAAGAGACCCAGTACTTC,CSAQQETQYF
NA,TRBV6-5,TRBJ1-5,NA,TGTGCCAGCAGCCAGGGTCTGAATAGCAATCAGCCCCAGCATTTT,CASSQGLNSNQPQHF
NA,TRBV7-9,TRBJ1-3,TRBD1,TGTGCCAGCAGCTTGAGACAGGGGATTACGGTGTCTGGAAACACCATATATTTT,CASSLRQGITVSGNTIYF
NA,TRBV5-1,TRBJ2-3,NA,TGCGCCAGCAGCTGGGCAGGGGCCCCAGATACGCAGTATTTT,CASSWAGAPDTQYF
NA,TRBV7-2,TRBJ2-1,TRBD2,TGTGCCAGCAGCTTAAGGCGACCGGGACTAGCGGGGAATGAGCAGTTCTTC,CASSLRRPGLAGNEQFF